The 31 T cell receptor beta chains below were found in one sample sequenced in a study of cytomegalovirus exposure and HLA in healthy donors (dated by TCRdb to between 2016 and 2019). Receptor amplification or capture employed the immunoSEQ multiplex PCR assay. The table comes from immuneACCESS by way of TCRdb, which keeps in-frame sequences with V and J called. Part of the clones is missing from these tables; in studies checked, under half for an unresolved V gene and the rest for unknown reasons. The table for this sample lists 190,000 or so clones; roughly 84% of them were counted only once. The leading ten clones occupy 2.5% to 3% of the sample. The sample comprised PBMCs. The receptors were gathered from a woman under 30 in good health and CMV-seropositive.

The V call is TRBV4-1, the J call TRBJ1-2; maybe TRBD1 (5 bases). The germline V gene encodes CDR1 MGHRA and CDR2 YSYEKL. Deletions cut 2 bases from V and 4 bases from J, with 14 bases between. The CDR3 length is 15 residues. CDR3: CASSQLMIDSYGYTF. CDR3 nucleotide sequence: TGCGCCAGCAGCCAACTTATGATTGACAGCTATGGCTACACCTTC.

This clone was seen a single time. This sequence joins TRBV7-9 and TRBJ2-3, with D unclear. This CDR3 is 12 amino acids long. With 5 bases removed from V and 8 bases from J, the gap between germline ends came to 11 bases. The germline gives CDR1 SEHNR, CDR2 FQNEAQ (reference sequence). This chain's CDR3 is CASSLEPGTQYF. As DNA, the CDR3 is TGTGCCAGCAGCCTGGAACCGGGTACGCAGTATTTT.

This clone was seen just once. The V and J genes are TRBV18 and TRBJ2-1; a possible D gene is TRBD1 (5 bases). Germline V CDR1 and CDR2: KGHSH, LQKENI. V shed 5 bases and J shed 5 bases, with 10 bases lying between them. The CDR3 length is 13 residues. The CDR3 nucleotides are TGTGCCAGCTCAGCAACGACAGACAATGAGCAGTTCTTC. It translates to CASSATTDNEQFF.

Only one count was recorded for this clone. This chain uses TRBV7-2 with TRBJ1-2, with TRBD1 matching over 7 bases. This CDR3 has 15 residues. The V segment lost 3 bases and the J segment 6 bases; nucleotides outside the gene matches: 10. Germline-derived CDR1 and CDR2 are SGHTA and FQGNSA. The CDR3 DNA reads TGTGCCAGCAGCTTGGGGACAGCGATATGGGATGGCTACACCTTC. It encodes CASSLGTAIWDGYTF.

This chain connects TRBV6-4 to TRBJ1-5; TRBD1 matches 8 bases. The germline V gene has CDR1 MRHNA and CDR2 SNTAGT. V shed 3 bases, J shed 6 bases, and the junction held 4 bases outside the gene matches. The CDR3 contains 14 residues. CDR3 DNA sequence: TGTGCCAGCAGTGAGACAGGGGAGGCTCAGCCCCAGCATTTT. It is translated as CASSETGEAQPQHF.

The V gene is TRBV4-2, the J gene TRBJ2-2, with 11 bases aligning to TRBD1. The germline V gene has CDR1 LGHNA and CDR2 YNFKEQ. J lost 6 bases, V lost 1 base, and 4 bases had no gene match. The CDR3 covers 16 residues. DNA of the CDR3: TGTGCCAGCAGCCAAGGGCCGGGACAGGGGGCCGGGGAGCTGTTTTTT. Protein: CASSQGPGQGAGELFF.

This rearrangement joins TRBV25-1 to TRBJ2-1, with D possibly being TRBD2 (7 bases). CDR1 is MGHDK, CDR2 SYGVNS, per germline. V gave up 2 bases and J gave up 4 bases, with 12 bases separating them. The CDR3 is made up of 15 amino acids. CDR3 sequence: CASSEGGGGYNEQFF. The CDR3 DNA reads as TGTGCCAGCAGTGAAGGAGGGGGGGGATACAATGAGCAGTTCTTC.

This clone showed up just a few times. This CDR3 reads CASSAWSTGEDSPLHF. The DNA of the CDR3 is TGTGCCAGCTCAGCTTGGTCGACAGGGGAAGATTCACCCCTCCACTTT. The chain carries TRBV5-6 and TRBJ1-6; 8 positions agree with TRBD1. V gave up 7 bases and J gave up 8 bases; unmatched junction bases: 14. The CDR3 loop spans 16 amino acids. Germline CDR1 and CDR2: SGHDT and YYEEEE.

This clone occurred once. The chain employs TRBV13 and TRBJ1-1; D unresolved. The V end lost 3 bases, the J end lost 0 bases, and 11 bases lay between the germline ends. The CDR3 consists of 15 residues. From germline, CDR1 is PRHDT and CDR2 FYEKMQ (reference sequence). The CDR3 region is CASSFDGGMNTEAFF. As DNA, the CDR3 is TGTGCCAGCAGCTTCGACGGCGGTATGAACACTGAAGCTTTCTTT.

A note on this clone: The same CDR3 arises from other DNA sequences in this sample as well. The chain combines TRBV18 with TRBJ1-1; tentatively, D is TRBD1 (5 bases). The CDR3 sequence is 12 residues long. From germline, CDR1 is KGHSH and CDR2 LQKENI. V gave up 3 bases and J gave up 8 bases, with 10 bases separating them. Here the CDR3 DNA reads TGTGCCAGCTCACCTCAGGGATCCGAAGCTTTCTTT. Translating gives CASSPQGSEAFF.

The V and J genes are TRBV16 and TRBJ1-1; no reliable D call. The CDR3 extends over 13 amino acids. V was cut by 7 bases and J by 0 bases, with 9 bases left in between. CDR1 and CDR2 from the germline V gene are KGHSY and FQNENV. The CDR3 sequence: CASIPYLNTEAFF. In DNA, the CDR3 is TGTGCCAGCATCCCCTACTTGAACACTGAAGCTTTCTTT.

The chain joins TRBV6-1 to TRBJ1-1; D is possibly TRBD1 (5 bases). The V gene's germline CDR1 is MNHNS and CDR2 SASEGT. V was pared by 7 bases and J by 1 base, with 10 bases between. This CDR3 region has 13 residues. Here the CDR3 DNA reads TGTGCCAGCAACAGGCAGAAGAACACTGAAGCTTTCTTT. Translating it yields CASNRQKNTEAFF.

This clone appeared a few times. V usage is TRBV27 and J usage is TRBJ1-6; 9 nucleotides agree with TRBD1. The ends lost 7 bases at V and 9 bases at J; junction bases unmatched: 13. The CDR3 extends over 16 amino acids. Germline loops: CDR1 MNHEY, CDR2 SMNVEV (reference sequence). CDR3: CASTPFRGQGPSPLHF. Here the CDR3 DNA reads TGTGCCAGCACCCCATTTCGGGGACAGGGTCCTTCACCCCTCCACTTT.

This chain connects TRBV7-3 to TRBJ2-3; D call uncertain. Trimming shortened V by 5 bases and J by 6 bases, and 9 bases separated the two germline ends. Germline values: CDR1 SGHTA, CDR2 FQGTGA. This CDR3 contains 12 residues. In nucleotides, the CDR3 is TGTGCCAGCAGCACGGGTGGGGATACGCAGTATTTT. As protein: CASSTGGDTQYF.

The genes are TRBV27 and TRBJ2-1; possibly TRBD2 for D (6 bases). Trimming stripped 5 bases from V and 0 bases from J, with 8 bases between. Germline lookup yields CDR1 MNHEY and CDR2 SMNVEV (reference sequence). The CDR3 consists of 14 residues. CDR3 coding DNA: TGTGCCAGCAGTCCCGGGGGCTCCTACAATGAGCAGTTCTTC. This translates into CASSPGGSYNEQFF.

This clone has a single count. This rearrangement joins TRBV19 to TRBJ2-3; 7 bases map to TRBD1. The CDR3 runs to 13 residues. The germline gives CDR1 LNHDA, CDR2 SQIVND (reference sequence). J gave up 10 bases and V 10 bases, and 14 bases lay outside the gene matches. CDR3 in amino acids: CATRTIGQVSQYF. The CDR3 nucleotides read TGTGCCACTAGAACCATTGGACAGGTTTCGCAGTATTTT. Using reference TRBV19 and TRBJ2-3 for the parts outside the CDR3, the full variable domain is DGGITQSPKYLFRKEGQNVTLSCEQNLNHDAMYWYRQDPGQGLRLIYYSQIVNDFQKGDIAEGYSVSREKKESFPLTVTSAQKNPTAFYLCATRTIGQVSQYFGPGTRLTVL.

In this sample, this clone turned up a few times. The rearrangement uses TRBV5-1 and TRBJ1-1; D is unresolved. CDR1 and CDR2 (germline): SGHRS, YFSETQ. Trimming removed 4 bases at V and 0 bases at J, with 13 bases between. The CDR3 loop spans 15 amino acids. The CDR3 here is CASSAGFIMNTEAFF. DNA of the CDR3: TGCGCCAGCAGCGCGGGATTTATAATGAACACTGAAGCTTTCTTT.

The chain employs TRBV6-5 and TRBJ2-2; TRBD1 aligns across 8 bases. CDR3 length: 15 amino acids. The germline V gene encodes CDR1 MNHEY and CDR2 SVGAGI. V trimming: 5 bases; J trimming: 2 bases; junction bases outside the gene matches: 4. The CDR3 region has the DNA TGTGCCAGCAGTCCGACAGGGGCCAACACCGGGGAGCTGTTTTTT. Protein product: CASSPTGANTGELFF.

This chain links TRBV27 with TRBJ1-2; 9 positions match TRBD1. V gave up 5 bases and J gave up 7 bases; unmatched junction bases: 8. The V gene's germline CDR1 is MNHEY and CDR2 SMNVEV (reference sequence). The CDR3 totals 14 residues. The CDR3 protein is CASSVDRGNSGYTF. DNA of the CDR3: TGTGCCAGCAGTGTGGACAGGGGTAACAGTGGCTACACCTTC.

V is TRBV28 and J is TRBJ2-5; 8 bases match TRBD1. Germline CDR1 MDHEN, CDR2 SYDVKM. V lost 6 bases, J lost 2 bases, and 8 bases stayed unmatched. The CDR3 sequence is 15 residues long. DNA of the CDR3: TGTGCCAGCAGAACCGGGACAGGAGCACAAGAGACCCAGTACTTC. Protein: CASRTGTGAQETQYF.

This clone was detected only a few times. The chain is built from TRBV7-2 and TRBJ1-1; a weak D match, TRBD1 (6 bases). The CDR3 totals 10 residues. V lost 5 bases and J 13 bases, leaving 11 bases between the germline ends. Germline values: CDR1 SGHTA, CDR2 FQGNSA. Here the CDR3 reads CASSSYRVFF. DNA for the CDR3: TGTGCCAGCAGCAGCTACAGGGTTTTCTTT.

V and J are TRBV5-4 and TRBJ1-2; 8 bases are a match to TRBD1. The V and J ends lost 0 bases and 7 bases, in that order; junction bases with no gene match: 8. The CDR3 sequence is 15 residues long. The germline gives CDR1 SGHNT, CDR2 YYREEE (reference sequence). CDR3 loop: CASSLDGQGAGGYTF. The CDR3 nucleotides read TGTGCCAGCAGCTTGGACGGGCAGGGGGCCGGTGGCTACACCTTC.

This clone has only a few counts. V gene TRBV5-1 combines with J gene TRBJ1-6, with 8 bases fitting TRBD1. Trimming at V came to 2 bases and at J to 6 bases, leaving 1 base not matched to a gene. Germline-derived CDR1 and CDR2 are SGHRS and YFSETQ. This CDR3 is 14 amino acids long. CDR3 residues: CASSFGQGNSPLHF. The CDR3 DNA reads as TGCGCCAGCAGCTTTGGACAGGGTAATTCACCCCTCCACTTT.

The rearrangement uses TRBV5-5 and TRBJ2-3; tentatively, D is TRBD1 (6 bases). The length of the CDR3 is 14 residues. Germline V gene sequence: CDR1 SGHKS, CDR2 YYEKEE (reference sequence). V was shortened by 4 bases and J by 0 bases, with 9 bases between the two germline ends. CDR3 in amino acids: CASSPDSSTDTQYF. As DNA, the CDR3 is TGTGCCAGCAGCCCGGACAGTAGCACAGATACGCAGTATTTT.

This clone has only a few counts. The chain is built from TRBV2 and TRBJ1-1; D perhaps matches TRBD1 (6 bases). Germline V CDR1 and CDR2: SNHLY, FYNNEI. This CDR3 contains 15 residues. The V gene lost 3 bases and the J gene lost 1 base, with 12 bases spanning the gap. The CDR3 here is CASSDSGTKNTEAFF. CDR3 nucleotide sequence: TGTGCCAGCAGTGACTCCGGGACAAAGAACACTGAAGCTTTCTTT.

This clone was seen a single time. The CDR3 sequence is CASRKEGTRNYEQYF. The CDR3 nucleotides read TGTGCCAGCAGAAAGGAAGGAACTAGGAACTACGAGCAGTACTTC. The chain joins TRBV6-1 to TRBJ2-7, with a weak D call TRBD2 (5 bases). V was shortened by 6 bases and J by 3 bases, with 18 bases between the two germline ends. CDR3 size: 15 residues. Germline lookup yields CDR1 MNHNS and CDR2 SASEGT.

This chain links TRBV5-1 with TRBJ2-3, with 9 bases identical to TRBD2. Germline lookup yields CDR1 SGHRS and CDR2 YFSETQ. This CDR3 comprises 20 residues. V was pared by 0 bases and J by 2 bases, with 16 bases of the junction left unmatched. DNA for the CDR3: TGCGCCAGCAGCTTGGCCGAAGGGCTAGGAGCGGGAGGATACACAGATACGCAGTATTTT. Protein sequence: CASSLAEGLGAGGYTDTQYF.

Points on this clone: Other DNA sequences in this specimen translate into the identical CDR3. J is TRBJ2-2 and V is TRBV27; possibly TRBD2 for D (6 bases). This CDR3 contains 13 residues. The germline CDR1 and CDR2 sequences are MNHEY and SMNVEV (reference sequence). Trimming took 6 bases from V and 5 from J, leaving 10 bases between them. CDR3 sequence: CASRPGGTGELFF. CDR3 in DNA: TGTGCCAGCAGACCCGGAGGGACCGGGGAGCTGTTTTTT.

J is TRBJ1-1 and V is TRBV6-5, with no clear D. Per germline, CDR1 MNHEY and CDR2 SVGAGI. V gave up 6 bases and J gave up 0 bases, with 8 bases separating them. The CDR3 covers 13 residues. Here the CDR3 reads CASRPVLNTEAFF. The CDR3 DNA reads TGTGCCAGCAGACCGGTACTGAACACTGAAGCTTTCTTT.

The V call is TRBV20-1, the J call TRBJ2-7, with D uncertain. V was cut by 8 bases and J by 3 bases, with 11 bases left in between. The CDR3 runs to 11 residues. CDR1 is DFQATT and CDR2 is SNEGSKA in the germline V gene (reference sequence). CDR3 DNA sequence: TGCAGTCTTCATGCCTACTACGAGCAGTACTTC. This translates into CSLHAYYEQYF.

The chain joins TRBV13 to TRBJ2-1, with D uncertain. In germline, CDR1 is PRHDT, CDR2 FYEKMQ (reference sequence). CDR3 size: 16 residues. The V end was cut by 6 bases, the J end by 2 bases, with 17 bases between. The CDR3 nucleotides are TGTGCCAGCAGTCGGTCGGTGGAGAGGACCTACAATGAGCAGTTCTTC. It specifies CASSRSVERTYNEQFF.